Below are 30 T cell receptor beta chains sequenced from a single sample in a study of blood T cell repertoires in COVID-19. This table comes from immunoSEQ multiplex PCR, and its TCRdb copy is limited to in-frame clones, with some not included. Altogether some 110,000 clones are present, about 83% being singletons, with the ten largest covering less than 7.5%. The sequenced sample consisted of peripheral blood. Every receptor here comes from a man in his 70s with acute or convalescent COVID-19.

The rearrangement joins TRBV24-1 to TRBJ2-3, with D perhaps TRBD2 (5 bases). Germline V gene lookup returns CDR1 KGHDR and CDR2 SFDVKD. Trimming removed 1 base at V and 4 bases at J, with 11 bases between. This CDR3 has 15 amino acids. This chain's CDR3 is CATSDFGKGPDTQYF. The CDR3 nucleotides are TGTGCCACCAGTGATTTCGGGAAGGGCCCAGATACGCAGTATTTT.

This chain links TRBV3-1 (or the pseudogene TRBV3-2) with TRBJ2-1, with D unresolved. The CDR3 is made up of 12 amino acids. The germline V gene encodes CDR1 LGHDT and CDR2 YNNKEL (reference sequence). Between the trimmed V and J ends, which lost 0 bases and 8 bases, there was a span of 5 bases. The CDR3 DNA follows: TGTGCCAGCAGCCAAGAAAGCGATGAGCAGTTCTTC. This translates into CASSQESDEQFF.

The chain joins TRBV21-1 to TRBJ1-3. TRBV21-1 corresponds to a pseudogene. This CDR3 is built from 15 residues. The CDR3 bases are TGTGCCAGCAGTACCCTCCACCGAGCTGGAAACACCATATATTTT. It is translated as CASSTLHRAGNTIYF.

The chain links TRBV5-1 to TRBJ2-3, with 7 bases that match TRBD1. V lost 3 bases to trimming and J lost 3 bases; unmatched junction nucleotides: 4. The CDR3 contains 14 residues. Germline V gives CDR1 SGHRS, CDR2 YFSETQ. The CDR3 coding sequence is TGCGCCAGCAGCTGGACAGGAGAAACAGATACGCAGTATTTT. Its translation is CASSWTGETDTQYF.

The CDR3: CASTFTPPQGARWTEAFF. The CDR3 region has the DNA TGTGCCAGCACCTTTACCCCACCGCAGGGGGCGCGATGGACTGAAGCTTTCTTT. The V call is TRBV27, the J call TRBJ1-1; 8 bases are shared with TRBD1. V was pared by 7 bases and J by 5 bases, with 21 bases of the junction left unmatched. Germline V gene lookup returns CDR1 MNHEY and CDR2 SMNVEV (reference sequence). The CDR3 has 18 residues.

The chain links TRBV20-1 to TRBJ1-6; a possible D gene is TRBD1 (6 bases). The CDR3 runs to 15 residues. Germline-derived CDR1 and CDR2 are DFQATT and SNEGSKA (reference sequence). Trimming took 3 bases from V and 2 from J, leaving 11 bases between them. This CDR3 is CSASLGAAYNSPLHF. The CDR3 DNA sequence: TGCAGTGCTAGTTTGGGGGCGGCCTATAATTCACCCCTCCACTTT.

CDR3 nucleotide sequence: TGTGCCAGCAGTCCCTTAGCGGGAAGCACAGATACGCAGTATTTT. Its translation: CASSPLAGSTDTQYF. The V and J genes are TRBV28 and TRBJ2-3, with 8 bases identical to TRBD2. The CDR3 is 15 residues long. Germline V gene sequence: CDR1 MDHEN, CDR2 SYDVKM. Losses at the gene ends were 5 bases for V and 0 bases for J; bases not matched to a gene: 4.

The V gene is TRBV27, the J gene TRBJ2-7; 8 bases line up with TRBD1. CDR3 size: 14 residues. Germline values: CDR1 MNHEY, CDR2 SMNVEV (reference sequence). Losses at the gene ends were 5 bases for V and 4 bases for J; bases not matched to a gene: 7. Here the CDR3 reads CASSRSGGPYEQYF. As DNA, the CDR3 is TGTGCCAGCAGTCGCTCAGGGGGCCCTTACGAGCAGTACTTC.

The CDR3 coding sequence is TGTGCCAACAGGGGCAACTCTGGAAACACCATATATTTT. It translates to CANRGNSGNTIYF. The genes are TRBV2 and TRBJ1-3, with 7 bases fitting TRBD1. With 10 bases clipped from V and 0 bases from J, the junction kept 3 bases outside the gene matches. Germline values: CDR1 SNHLY, CDR2 FYNNEI. The CDR3 runs 13 residues.

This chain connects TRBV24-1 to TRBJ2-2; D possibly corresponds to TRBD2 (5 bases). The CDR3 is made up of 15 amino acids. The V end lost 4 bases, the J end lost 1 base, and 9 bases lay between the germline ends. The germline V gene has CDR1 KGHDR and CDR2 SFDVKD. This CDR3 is CATSDGIKNTGELFF. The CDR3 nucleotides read TGTGCCACCAGTGACGGGATCAAGAACACCGGGGAGCTGTTTTTT.

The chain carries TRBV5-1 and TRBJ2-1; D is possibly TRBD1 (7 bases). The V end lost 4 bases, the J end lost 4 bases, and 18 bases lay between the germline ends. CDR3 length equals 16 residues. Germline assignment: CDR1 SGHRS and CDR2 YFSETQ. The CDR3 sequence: CASSKRQGGTYNEQFF. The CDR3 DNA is TGCGCCAGCAGCAAGCGACAGGGTGGGACTTACAATGAGCAGTTCTTC.

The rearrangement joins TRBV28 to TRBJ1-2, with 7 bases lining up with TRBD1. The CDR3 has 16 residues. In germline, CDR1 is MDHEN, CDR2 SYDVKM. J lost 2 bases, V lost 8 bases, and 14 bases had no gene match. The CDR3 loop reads CASQFPPGQLNYGYTF. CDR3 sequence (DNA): TGTGCCAGCCAATTCCCACCGGGACAGCTAAACTATGGCTACACCTTC.

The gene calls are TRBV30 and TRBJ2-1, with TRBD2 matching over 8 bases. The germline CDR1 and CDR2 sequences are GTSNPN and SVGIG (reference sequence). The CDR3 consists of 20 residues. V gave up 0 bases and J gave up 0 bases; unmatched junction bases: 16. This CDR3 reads CAWSVLRASSGPSSYNEQFF. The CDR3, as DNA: TGTGCCTGGAGTGTACTAAGGGCGTCTAGCGGGCCTAGCTCCTACAATGAGCAGTTCTTC.

The CDR3 DNA reads as TGTGCCAGCAGCTTAGCGCCGACGGGGGGTACGGGTGAGCAGTTCTTC. It translates to CASSLAPTGGTGEQFF. V is TRBV7-6 and J is TRBJ2-1, with TRBD2 identical over 7 bases. J lost 9 bases, V lost 0 bases, and 11 bases had no gene match. The CDR3 runs 16 residues. Germline V gene data show CDR1 as SGHVS and CDR2 as FNYEAQ.

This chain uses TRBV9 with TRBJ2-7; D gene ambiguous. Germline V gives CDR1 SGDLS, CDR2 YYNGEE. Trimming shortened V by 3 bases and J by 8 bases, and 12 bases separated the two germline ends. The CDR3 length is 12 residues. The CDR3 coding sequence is TGTGCCAGCAGCGCCGATGCCGCGCAGCAGTACTTC. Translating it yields CASSADAAQQYF.

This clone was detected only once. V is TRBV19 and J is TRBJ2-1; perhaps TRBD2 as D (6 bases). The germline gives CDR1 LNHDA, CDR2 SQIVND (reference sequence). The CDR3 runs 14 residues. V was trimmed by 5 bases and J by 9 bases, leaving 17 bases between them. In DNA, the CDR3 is TGTGCCAGTAGTCTGGGGGGTCTTACAGGTGAGCAGTTCTTC. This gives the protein CASSLGGLTGEQFF.

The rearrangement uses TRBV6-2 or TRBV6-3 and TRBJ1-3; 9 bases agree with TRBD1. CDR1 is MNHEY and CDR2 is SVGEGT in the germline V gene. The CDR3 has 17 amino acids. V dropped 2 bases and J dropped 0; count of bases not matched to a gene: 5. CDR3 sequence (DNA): TGTGCCAGCAGTTACGTACAGGGGGCAAGCTCTGGAAACACCATATATTTT. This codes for CASSYVQGASSGNTIYF.

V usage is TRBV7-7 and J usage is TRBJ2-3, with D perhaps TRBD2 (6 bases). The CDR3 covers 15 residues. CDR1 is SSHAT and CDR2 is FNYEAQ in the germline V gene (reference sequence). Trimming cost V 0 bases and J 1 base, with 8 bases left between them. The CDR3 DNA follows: TGTGCCAGCAGCTTAGCGGCGGGGCGCACAGATACGCAGTATTTT. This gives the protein CASSLAAGRTDTQYF.

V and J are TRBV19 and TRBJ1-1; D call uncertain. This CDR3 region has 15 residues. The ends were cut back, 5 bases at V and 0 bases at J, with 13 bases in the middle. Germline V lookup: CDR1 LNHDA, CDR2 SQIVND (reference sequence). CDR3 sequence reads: CASSVLPQVNTEAFF. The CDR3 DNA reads TGTGCCAGTAGTGTCCTTCCACAAGTGAACACTGAAGCTTTCTTT.

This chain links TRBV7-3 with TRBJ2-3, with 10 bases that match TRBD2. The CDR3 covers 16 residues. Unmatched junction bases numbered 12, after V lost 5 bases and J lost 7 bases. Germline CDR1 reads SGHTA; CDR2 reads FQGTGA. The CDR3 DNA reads TGTGCCAGCAGCCACGCGGCTAGCGGGGGTAGAAATACGCAGTATTTT. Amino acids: CASSHAASGGRNTQYF.

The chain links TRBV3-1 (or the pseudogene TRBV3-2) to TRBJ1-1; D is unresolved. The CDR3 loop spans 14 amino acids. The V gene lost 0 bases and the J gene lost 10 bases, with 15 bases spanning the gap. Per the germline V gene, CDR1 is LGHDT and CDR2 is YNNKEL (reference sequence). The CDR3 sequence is CASSQDGRPEGAFF. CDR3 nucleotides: TGTGCCAGCAGCCAAGATGGCAGGCCTGAGGGAGCTTTCTTT.

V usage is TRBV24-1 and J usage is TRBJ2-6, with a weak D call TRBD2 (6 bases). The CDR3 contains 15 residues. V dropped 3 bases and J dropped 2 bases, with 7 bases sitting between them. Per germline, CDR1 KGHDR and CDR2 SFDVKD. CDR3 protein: CATSDTSTGANVLTF. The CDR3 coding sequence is TGTGCCACCAGTGATACTAGCACTGGGGCCAACGTCCTGACTTTC.

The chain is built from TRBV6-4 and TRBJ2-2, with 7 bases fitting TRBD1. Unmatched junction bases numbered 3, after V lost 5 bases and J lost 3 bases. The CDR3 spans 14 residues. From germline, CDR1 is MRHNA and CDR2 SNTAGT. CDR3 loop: CASSPDRDTGELFF. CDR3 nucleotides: TGTGCCAGCAGTCCCGACAGGGACACCGGGGAGCTGTTTTTT.

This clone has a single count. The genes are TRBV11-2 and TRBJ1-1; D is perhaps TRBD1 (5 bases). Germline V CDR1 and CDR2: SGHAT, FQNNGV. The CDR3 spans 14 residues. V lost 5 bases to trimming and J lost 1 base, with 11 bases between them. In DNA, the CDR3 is TGTGCCAGCAGCACCCTGGACAAGAACACTGAAGCTTTCTTT. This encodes CASSTLDKNTEAFF.

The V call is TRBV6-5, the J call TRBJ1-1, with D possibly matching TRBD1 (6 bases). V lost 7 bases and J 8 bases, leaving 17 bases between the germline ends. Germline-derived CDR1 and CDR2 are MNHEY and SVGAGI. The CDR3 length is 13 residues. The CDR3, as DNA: TGTGCCAGCACCCAAATAGCGGGGGGCGAAGCTTTCTTT. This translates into CASTQIAGGEAFF.

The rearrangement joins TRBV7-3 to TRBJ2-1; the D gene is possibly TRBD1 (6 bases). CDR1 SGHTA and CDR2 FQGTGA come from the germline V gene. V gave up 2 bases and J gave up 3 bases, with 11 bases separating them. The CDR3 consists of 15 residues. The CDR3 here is CASSLSLGGYNEQFF. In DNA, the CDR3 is TGTGCCAGCAGCTTATCATTAGGGGGCTACAATGAGCAGTTCTTC.

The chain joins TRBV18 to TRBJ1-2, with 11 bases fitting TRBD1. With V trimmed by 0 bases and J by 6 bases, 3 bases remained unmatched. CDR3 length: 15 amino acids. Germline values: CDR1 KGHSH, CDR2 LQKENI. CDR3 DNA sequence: TGTGCCAGCTCACCACCGTCGGGACAGGGGGATGGCTACACCTTC. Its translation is CASSPPSGQGDGYTF.

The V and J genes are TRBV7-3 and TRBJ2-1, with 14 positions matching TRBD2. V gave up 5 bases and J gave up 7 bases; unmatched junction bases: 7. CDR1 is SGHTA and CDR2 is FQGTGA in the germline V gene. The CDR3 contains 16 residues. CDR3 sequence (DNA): TGTGCCAGCAGCCTTGGGACTAGCGGGAGTCAGAATGAGCAGTTCTTC. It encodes CASSLGTSGSQNEQFF.

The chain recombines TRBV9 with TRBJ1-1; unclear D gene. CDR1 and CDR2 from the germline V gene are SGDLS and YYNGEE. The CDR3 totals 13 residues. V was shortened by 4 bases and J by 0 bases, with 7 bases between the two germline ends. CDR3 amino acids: CASSLRLNTEAFF. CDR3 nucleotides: TGTGCCAGCAGCCTCCGGTTGAACACTGAAGCTTTCTTT.

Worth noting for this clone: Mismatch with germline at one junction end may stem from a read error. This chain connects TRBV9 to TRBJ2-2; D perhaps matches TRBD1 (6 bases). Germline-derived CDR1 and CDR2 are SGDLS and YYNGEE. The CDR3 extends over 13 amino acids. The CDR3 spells CASSVEGHRGAVF. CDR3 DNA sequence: TGTGCCAGCAGCGTAGAGGGACACCGGGGAGCTGTTTTT.